The rows below give T cell receptor beta chains drawn from one sample of a study of shared clonotypes between healthy human individuals. The repertoire was sequenced with immunoSEQ multiplex PCR; TCRdb's copy has only in-frame clones and lacks some. The table has 1.5 million to 2.5 million clones, roughly 94% seen once. Sequencing used naive CD8+ T cells sorted from blood. The receptors were sampled from a man aged 18 to 29 in good health. The CDR3 runs from the conserved cysteine through the conserved F or W. A D gene is named only where the DNA matches it firmly. Size values are once, few and many counts, or a class for expanded clones, and some rows have none.

D gene,V gene,clone size,J gene,CDR3 DNA,CDR3 protein
.,TRBV4-1,.,TRBJ1-2,TGCGCCAGCAGCCAATACCCCCAGGGAGCTAACTATGGCTACACCTTC,CASSQYPQGANYGYTF
TRBD1,TRBV13,.,TRBJ2-7,TGTGCCAGCAGCTTCGGACAGGGTGACGAGCAGTACTTC,CASSFGQGDEQYF
.,TRBV4-3,.,TRBJ2-7,TGCGCCAGCAGCCAAGAGGGGCTCTCCTACGAGCAGTACTTC,CASSQEGLSYEQYF
TRBD2,TRBV6-5,.,TRBJ2-2,TGTGCCAGCGGGGGGGCGAACACCGGGGAGCTGTTTTTT,CASGGANTGELFF
.,TRBV6-1,.,TRBJ2-5,TGTGCCAGCAGTGAACTTAGACAGGACCAAGAGACCCAGTACTTC,CASSELRQDQETQYF
.,TRBV4-1,few,TRBJ1-5,TGCGCCAGCAGCCAAACAGGGCACAATCAGCCCCAGCATTTT,CASSQTGHNQPQHF
.,TRBV30,.,TRBJ2-5,TGTGCCTGGAGTCCCGGAGAGACCCAGTACTTC,CAWSPGETQYF
TRBD1,TRBV7-9,.,TRBJ1-2,TGTGCCAGCAGCCCCCTGGACAGGGAGGTTGAGGTTGACTATGGCTACACCTTC,CASSPLDREVEVDYGYTF
TRBD2,TRBV30,.,TRBJ2-5,TGTGCCTGGACCCAAGGAGCGGGAGTTGAGACCCAGTACTTC,CAWTQGAGVETQYF
.,TRBV27,.,TRBJ2-3,TGTGCCAGCAGTTTATCGACGGGGGCGCTTAGCACAGATACGCAGTATTTT,CASSLSTGALSTDTQYF
.,TRBV29-1,.,TRBJ1-2,TGCAGCGTTGATAACTATAACTATGGCTACACCTTC,CSVDNYNYGYTF
.,TRBV27,.,TRBJ2-2,TGTGCCAGCAGTTTGACTAGGTCGAACACCGGGGAGCTGTTTTTT,CASSLTRSNTGELFF
.,TRBV4-2,.,TRBJ1-5,TGTGCCAGCAGCCAAGGGTTGGAGGGCAATCAGCCCCAGCATTTT,CASSQGLEGNQPQHF
.,TRBV6-5,.,TRBJ2-1,TGTGCCAGCAGCCCCGATGGGGGCTCCTACAATGAGCAGTTCTTC,CASSPDGGSYNEQFF